These T cell receptor beta chains were read from a single sample in a study of T cells in Graves' hyperthyroidism and ophthalmopathy. TCRdb reanalysed the multiplex PCR reads using MiXCR and keeps one entry per CDR3 protein. There are 640,000 or so distinct CDR3 sequences in the sample; more than 13% occur only once, and roughly 7.7% lies in the top ten. The sequencing input was blood. The receptors originated from a woman between 18 and 29 years old with Graves' ophthalmopathy. Both conserved end residues are part of each CDR3. A D gene is named only where the DNA matches it firmly.

D gene	V gene	CDR3 protein
.	TRBV7-3	CASSPEGARVGGYTF
.	TRBV28	CASSFQGTDTQYF
TRBD2	TRBV20-1	CSAPGTSLQFF
.	TRBV28	CASSPLAGLSYEQYF
TRBD2	TRBV18	CASSPAGGPVEFPGELFF
.	TRBV27	CASSLGGGPNTEAFF
TRBD1	TRBV3-1	CASSQRQGYSNQPQHF
.	TRBV12-3/TRBV12-4	CASSLGGAQGWEQYF
TRBD2	TRBV10-3	CAISERGLATFEQYF
TRBD1	TRBV6-1	CASRGRDRGRTYEQYF
.	TRBV19	CASSISTGRGNTIYF
.	TRBV2	CASSEGQSGRQPQHF
TRBD1	TRBV20-1	CSVSPGTGYNEQFF
TRBD2	TRBV7-3	CASSRLAGGRETQYF
.	TRBV6-5	CASSYGQLNTEAFF
.	TRBV5-1	CASSSGRGNTEAFF
.	TRBV6-5	CASSLTRGSSGNTIYF
TRBD2	TRBV7-2	CASSLGLARAYEQYF
.	TRBV14	CASSQTDRPNTEAFF
.	TRBV28	CASSLRQLRGTEAFF
.	TRBV3-1	CASSQYLATNTGELFF
.	TRBV6-2/TRBV6-3	CASTNHRTSLGVNEQYF
.	TRBV30	CAWFNRDQNEKLFF
.	TRBV7-3	CASSQYLYNEQFF
TRBD2	TRBV19	CASSIDSGRYEQYF
.	TRBV20-1	CSARVRGSNGGYTF
.	TRBV28	CASSLWVLPYEQYF
.	TRBV6-1	CACAGQGPSGRPTGELFF
TRBD1	TRBV7-3	CASSLTSGTANEKLFF
.	TRBV27	CASRWTLDSPLEQYF
.	TRBV2	CASSEQGQGNQPQHF
.	TRBV20-1	CSARRLDSYEQYF
TRBD2	TRBV28	CASSSQLAGEYEQYF
.	TRBV3-1	CASSLLATSYNEQFF
.	TRBV6-1	CASSQRRQLVYGYTF
TRBD1	TRBV6-2/TRBV6-3	CASSYPTTGEETQYF